The rows below give T cell receptor beta chains drawn from one sample of a study of blood T cell repertoires in COVID-19. Sequencing was performed with immunoSEQ multiplex PCR; in TCRdb, only in-frame clones are kept and a portion is missing. The table lists tens of thousands of clones, about four fifths of them singletons. The specimen sequenced was peripheral blood. These receptors came from a human donor in a cohort sampled during active COVID-19. Each CDR3 is given with its conserved first and last residue. The order of the fields is D gene, V gene, J gene, clone size, CDR3 DNA, CDR3 protein. D genes are given only for firm matches. The size entry is marked missing in some rows and otherwise reads once, few, many or a size class.

D: NA
V: TRBV6-1
J: TRBJ2-7
size: NA
DNA: TGTGCCAGCAGTGAAGTTGGTAGCGGCTCCTACGAGCAGTACTTC
CDR3: CASSEVGSGSYEQYF

D: NA
V: TRBV5-1
J: TRBJ2-2
size: NA
DNA: TGCGCCAGCAGCCTTGGTACAACGAACACCGGGGAGCTGTTTTTT
CDR3: CASSLGTTNTGELFF

D: NA
V: TRBV7-3
J: TRBJ1-2
size: NA
DNA: TGTGCCAGCAGCTTAAACCCTCAGGGGTCTGGCTACACCTTC
CDR3: CASSLNPQGSGYTF

D: TRBD2
V: TRBV19
J: TRBJ2-1
size: NA
DNA: TGTGCCAGTAGTACCCAACTAGCGGGGGTCTACAATGAGCAGTTCTTC
CDR3: CASSTQLAGVYNEQFF

D: NA
V: TRBV4-1
J: TRBJ1-3
size: few
DNA: TGCGCCAGCAGCCAAGATGAACAGGCCTCTGGAAACACCATATATTTT
CDR3: CASSQDEQASGNTIYF

D: TRBD1
V: TRBV10-3
J: TRBJ1-1
size: NA
DNA: TGTGCCATCAGCCCGGGACAGGGAACTGAAGCTTTCTTT
CDR3: CAISPGQGTEAFF

D: NA
V: TRBV15
J: TRBJ1-1
size: NA
DNA: TGTGCCACCAGCAGAGGACAGGTTGGGACTGAAGCTTTCTTT
CDR3: CATSRGQVGTEAFF

D: TRBD1
V: TRBV29-1
J: TRBJ1-2
size: NA
DNA: TGCAGCGTTGAATTAGGACAGGGGGCTGATGGCTACACCTTC
CDR3: CSVELGQGADGYTF

D: NA
V: TRBV5-1
J: TRBJ2-3
size: NA
DNA: TGCGCCAGCAGCTTCCAGGGCTACACAGATACGCAGTATTTT
CDR3: CASSFQGYTDTQYF

D: NA
V: TRBV6-5
J: TRBJ1-5
size: NA
DNA: TGTGCCAGCGGGCTCGATGTAAGCAATCAGCCCCAGCATTTT
CDR3: CASGLDVSNQPQHF

D: NA
V: TRBV7-3
J: TRBJ1-1
size: NA
DNA: TGTGCCAGCAGCTTCGGCAGGGGCGAAACTGAAGCTTTCTTT
CDR3: CASSFGRGETEAFF

D: TRBD2
V: TRBV19
J: TRBJ2-5
size: NA
DNA: TGTGCCAGTAGTACAGGACTAGGCGGGACCCAGTACTTC
CDR3: CASSTGLGGTQYF

D: NA
V: TRBV7-9
J: TRBJ1-5
size: few
DNA: TGTGCCAGCGCTCGGGGGAATCAGCCCCAGCATTTT
CDR3: CASARGNQPQHF

D: NA
V: TRBV3-1/TRBV3-2
J: TRBJ1-1
size: NA
DNA: TGTGCCAGCAGCCAAGATTCTGGACAGTTGCCAGCTTTCTTT
CDR3: CASSQDSGQLPAFF

D: NA
V: TRBV6-5
J: TRBJ2-3
size: NA
DNA: TGTGCCAGCCGGGGGTCCACAGATACGCAGTATTTT
CDR3: CASRGSTDTQYF

D: TRBD1
V: TRBV28
J: TRBJ1-6
size: NA
DNA: TGTGCCAACGGAGGGGGCGCGATTGGTTCACCCCTCCACTTT
CDR3: CANGGGAIGSPLHF

D: NA
V: TRBV6-5
J: TRBJ1-4
size: few
DNA: TGTGCCAGCCATATAGGGGGTACTAATGAAAAACTGTTTTTT
CDR3: CASHIGGTNEKLFF

D: TRBD1
V: TRBV7-9
J: TRBJ2-7
size: NA
DNA: TGTGCCAGCAGCGCAGGGACAGGGGGGGCCCTCTACGAGCAGTACTTC
CDR3: CASSAGTGGALYEQYF

D: NA
V: TRBV25-1
J: TRBJ1-2
size: NA
DNA: TGTGCCAGCAGTCAAACAGGGCTGTGGACCCTTGGCTACACCTTC
CDR3: CASSQTGLWTLGYTF

D: TRBD1
V: TRBV10-1
J: TRBJ2-1
size: few
DNA: TGCGCCAGCAGTGAGACCGGGACAGGCGACCTCTTCTACAATGAGCAGTTCTTC
CDR3: CASSETGTGDLFYNEQFF

D: NA
V: TRBV5-6
J: TRBJ1-1
size: NA
DNA: TGTGCCAGCAGAGAAAGTACAATCGAAGCTTTCTTT
CDR3: CASRESTIEAFF

D: NA
V: TRBV18
J: TRBJ2-2
size: once
DNA: TGTGCCAGCTCACCACAGGGGCGGACCGGGGAGCTGTTTTTT
CDR3: CASSPQGRTGELFF

D: TRBD1
V: TRBV6-5
J: TRBJ2-7
size: few
DNA: TGTGCCAGCAGAAACAGGGGGCTCTACGAGCAGTACTTC
CDR3: CASRNRGLYEQYF

D: TRBD2
V: TRBV19
J: TRBJ2-4
size: NA
DNA: TGTGCCAGTAGTATAGGCCGACTAGCGGGGGGGCTAGCCAAAAACATTCAGTACTTC
CDR3: CASSIGRLAGGLAKNIQYF

D: TRBD2
V: TRBV28
J: TRBJ2-3
size: NA
DNA: TGTGCCAGCAGAGGGACTAGCGGGGGGGCGGCGCCAGATACGCAGTATTTT
CDR3: CASRGTSGGAAPDTQYF

D: TRBD2
V: TRBV7-9
J: TRBJ2-1
size: NA
DNA: TGTGCCAGCAGCTCAGCGGGGGGAAGCTACAATGAGCAGTTCTTC
CDR3: CASSSAGGSYNEQFF

D: NA
V: TRBV7-9
J: TRBJ2-1
size: NA
DNA: TGTGCCAGCAGCCCCCTCCGGGGGAGCTCCTACAATGAGCAGTTCTTC
CDR3: CASSPLRGSSYNEQFF

D: TRBD2
V: TRBV3-1/TRBV3-2
J: TRBJ2-5
size: NA
DNA: TGTGCCAGCAGCCAAGGTGACAGCGGGGGGGCAAGGGAGACCCAGTACTTC
CDR3: CASSQGDSGGARETQYF

D: NA
V: TRBV7-9
J: TRBJ2-2
size: once
DNA: TGTGCCAGCAGCTTACTAGCGAATGAGAACACCGGGGAGCTGTTTTTT
CDR3: CASSLLANENTGELFF

D: NA
V: TRBV19
J: TRBJ1-2
size: NA
DNA: TGTGCCAGTAGTACGTTCGTCGACCGGGTGACTGGCTACACCTTC
CDR3: CASSTFVDRVTGYTF

D: NA
V: TRBV18
J: TRBJ1-6
size: NA
DNA: TGTGCCAGCTCACCGCAGGGTGGCAATTCACCCCTCCACTTT
CDR3: CASSPQGGNSPLHF

D: TRBD1
V: TRBV9
J: TRBJ2-1
size: NA
DNA: TGTGCCAGCAGCGCAACGACAGGGGACTTCAACAATGAGCAGTTCTTC
CDR3: CASSATTGDFNNEQFF

D: NA
V: TRBV9
J: TRBJ1-2
size: once
DNA: TGTGCCAGCAGCGTAGGCGAAGGGGTGGGGGGCTACACCTTC
CDR3: CASSVGEGVGGYTF

D: NA
V: TRBV6-5
J: TRBJ2-7
size: once
DNA: TGTGCCAGCAGCCTCGGGGGGACAGGTTCCTACGAGCAGTACTTC
CDR3: CASSLGGTGSYEQYF

D: NA
V: TRBV28
J: TRBJ2-5
size: NA
DNA: TGTGCCAGCAGTTCTGACCAAGAGACCCAGTACTTC
CDR3: CASSSDQETQYF

D: NA
V: TRBV5-5
J: TRBJ2-3
size: NA
DNA: TGTGCCAGCAGCTTCGGTGGGGGCCGAGAGACAGATACGCAGTATTTT
CDR3: CASSFGGGRETDTQYF

D: TRBD2
V: TRBV7-9
J: TRBJ2-1
size: NA
DNA: TGTGCCAGCATTCTGGCGGGGGGGACTAATGAGCAGTTCTTC
CDR3: CASILAGGTNEQFF

D: NA
V: TRBV6-6
J: TRBJ2-7
size: NA
DNA: TGTGCCAGCAGGGCGAGGCAGGGTACCTACGAGCAGTACTTC
CDR3: CASRARQGTYEQYF

D: TRBD1
V: TRBV7-9
J: TRBJ2-1
size: NA
DNA: TGTGCCAGCAGCCAACCCGGGACAGGGGACTACAATGAGCAGTTCTTC
CDR3: CASSQPGTGDYNEQFF

D: NA
V: TRBV4-1
J: TRBJ2-1
size: NA
DNA: TGCGCCAGCAGCCAAGATTCGGTCCCCCGGGGGCAGTTCTTC
CDR3: CASSQDSVPRGQFF

D: TRBD1
V: TRBV3-1/TRBV3-2
J: TRBJ1-4
size: NA
DNA: TGTGCCAGCAGCCGGGACAGGGCTCCTAATGAAAAACTGTTTTTT
CDR3: CASSRDRAPNEKLFF

D: NA
V: TRBV6-5
J: TRBJ1-3
size: NA
DNA: TGTGCCAGCAAACGGACTCGGAGCTCTGGAAACACCATATATTTT
CDR3: CASKRTRSSGNTIYF

D: NA
V: TRBV7-2
J: TRBJ1-2
size: NA
DNA: TGTGCCAGCAGCGTACAACGGGGGGGGCTGGATGGCTACACCTTC
CDR3: CASSVQRGGLDGYTF

D: TRBD2
V: TRBV4-1
J: TRBJ2-1
size: NA
DNA: TGCGCCAGCAGCCAAAATACTAGGCTAGCGGGGGGTGAGCAGTTCTTC
CDR3: CASSQNTRLAGGEQFF

D: TRBD2
V: TRBV6-6
J: TRBJ2-1
size: NA
DNA: TGTGCCAGCAGTCCCGGGACTAGTATTGGGAATGAGCAGTTCTTC
CDR3: CASSPGTSIGNEQFF

D: NA
V: TRBV7-9
J: TRBJ2-7
size: NA
DNA: TGTGCCAGCAGCTTAGAAGGGGGATACGAGCAGTACTTC
CDR3: CASSLEGGYEQYF

D: TRBD1
V: TRBV25-1
J: TRBJ1-5
size: NA
DNA: TGTGCCAGCAGCCAGACAGGGTTTAATCAGCCCCAGCATTTT
CDR3: CASSQTGFNQPQHF

D: NA
V: TRBV6-5
J: TRBJ2-2
size: NA
DNA: TGTGCCAGCAGTTCCACGAGGACCGGGGAGCTGTTTTTT
CDR3: CASSSTRTGELFF

D: TRBD2
V: TRBV11-3
J: TRBJ2-1
size: NA
DNA: TGTGCCAGCAGCCTACTAGCGGGCGGACATTACAATGAGCAGTTCTTC
CDR3: CASSLLAGGHYNEQFF

D: TRBD1
V: TRBV5-4
J: TRBJ1-2
size: NA
DNA: TGTGCCAGTCGCAGGGGGGCTAACTATGGCTACACCTTC
CDR3: CASRRGANYGYTF

D: TRBD2
V: TRBV6-5
J: TRBJ2-1
size: NA
DNA: TGTGCCAGCAGGGGTAGCGGGGGGTACAATGAGCAGTTCTTC
CDR3: CASRGSGGYNEQFF

D: TRBD1
V: TRBV5-6
J: TRBJ1-2
size: NA
DNA: TGTGCCAGCCTACAGGGGACCTATGGCTACACCTTC
CDR3: CASLQGTYGYTF

D: NA
V: TRBV3-1/TRBV3-2
J: TRBJ2-5
size: NA
DNA: TGTGCCAGCTGCATAAGGGGTTCCCAAGAGACCCAGTACTTC
CDR3: CASCIRGSQETQYF